Listed below are T cell receptor beta chains from one sample, sequenced in a study of T cells after yellow fever vaccination. TCRdb called the 5' RACE reads again in MiXCR, with one record for every CDR3 protein. The repertoire holds some 390,000 distinct CDR3 sequences, with roughly a sixth as singletons. The sample consisted of PBMCs, taken before the yellow fever booster vaccination. The source is a man in his late teens or twenties who received the YFV17D yellow fever vaccine. The conserved cysteine and the conserved F or W are not part of the CDR3 here.

ASYEQY,TRBV6-1
ASSPRGSGVNTGELF,TRBV6-5
ASKSAPLWGEQF,TRBV6-1
ASSYGSATLSGYGYT,TRBV6-5
ASSLMPGKNTEAF,TRBV7-3
ASSEQGTDTQY,TRBV10-1
SAGRTGRVYGYT,TRBV20-1
ASSPGQPNEKLF,TRBV18
ASSLGDSGEQF,TRBV7-3
ASSPRGGQDTQY,TRBV7-9
ASIRVGTGTFDEQF,TRBV7-9
ASSGDYNQPQH,TRBV2
ASSLGQGSGNTIY,TRBV12-3/TRBV12-4
SADGFGGYTEAF,TRBV20-1
ATSDPSRGSYGYT,TRBV24-1
ASSSQMRRWNEKLF,TRBV7-2
ASSVVGHGVEKLF,TRBV9
ASSPRQVLETQY,TRBV9
ASSSTSSLTQY,TRBV12-3/TRBV12-4
ASSLAGTGGSNEQF,TRBV7-9
ASSSPDRFSTDTQY,TRBV5-8
ASRGTSGFYNEQF,TRBV6-2/TRBV6-3
ASSPGRDGYYEQY,TRBV5-4
ATSDLVNQGGMNTEAF,TRBV24-1
ASSLSPGAPQH,TRBV7-2
ASSSTTGQYHNEQF,TRBV28
ASSSPLRTGELF,TRBV27
ASSQEVPAAYYEQY,TRBV4-3
ASSQDPSGNTIY,TRBV9
ASSSIGGARNQY,TRBV7-2
ASRIRDRGRNEQF,TRBV6-5
ASSLGLAGATDTQY,TRBV7-9